The 32 T cell receptor beta chains given below trace back to one sample, sequenced in a study of T-cell memory formation after mild COVID-19. Each CDR3 protein is one row after TCRdb ran MiXCR on the 5' RACE reads. The table lists under 250,000 distinct CDR3 sequences, 9.5% of them singletons. Material: PBMCs or a T cell subset sorted from them (not recorded which). Every receptor here comes from a man aged 18 to 30 who had mild COVID-19 (a few samples of this study predate the infection). Cell type and time point are not known.

The chain has TRBV4-1 and TRBJ2-3; TRBD2 might be the D (6 bases). V was trimmed by 0 bases and J by 8 bases, leaving 12 bases between them. This CDR3 is 14 amino acids long. Looked up from germline, CDR1 is MGHRA and CDR2 is YSYEKL. CDR3 nucleotides: TGCGCCAGCAGCCAAGACGGTGCCGGGGGTACGCAGTATTTT. This codes for CASSQDGAGGTQYF.

This clonotype was observed a handful of times. For the CDR3, the DNA is TGTGCCAGCAGCTTGGGGGGCAGCGGCTCCCCCTACGAGCAGTACGTC. It yields the protein CASSLGGSGSPYEQYV. V is TRBV7-9 and J is TRBJ2-7; D possibly matches TRBD1 or TRBD2 (6 bases each). Germline CDR1 and CDR2: SEHNR and FQNEAQ (reference sequence). Trimming left V 3 bases short and J 2 bases short, with 17 bases between. The CDR3 loop spans 16 amino acids.

J is TRBJ1-2 and V is TRBV19; D perhaps matches TRBD1 (6 bases). The CDR3 has 13 amino acids. Trimming took off 3 bases at V and 4 bases at J, with 9 bases between the two ends. Germline CDR1 reads LNHDA; CDR2 reads SQIVND (reference sequence). The CDR3 bases are TGTGCCAGTAGTATGGGGGGCTTCTATGGCTACACCTTC. It specifies CASSMGGFYGYTF.

This sequence joins TRBV11-2 and TRBJ2-7; 8 nucleotides align to TRBD2. This CDR3 is built from 15 residues. CDR1 and CDR2 (germline): SGHAT, FQNNGV. The junction had 5 bases not matched to a gene; V was cut back by 4 bases and J by 0 bases. CDR3 coding DNA: TGTGCCAGCAGCTCACTAGCGGTGGGCTCCTACGAGCAGTACTTC. Translating gives CASSSLAVGSYEQYF.

The chain couples TRBV18 to TRBJ1-4; possibly TRBD1 for D (5 bases). Germline V lookup: CDR1 KGHSH, CDR2 LQKENI. V was pared by 2 bases and J by 8 bases, with 9 bases between. CDR3 length equals 13 residues. The CDR3 nucleotides read TGTGCCAGCTCACCAAGGGGACTGGAAAAACTGTTTTTT. This codes for CASSPRGLEKLFF.

A few counts support this clonotype. The chain recombines TRBV5-1 with TRBJ2-1, with D tentatively TRBD2 (6 bases). V was clipped by 4 bases and J by 9 bases, with 17 bases between them. This CDR3 is 14 amino acids long. Germline loops: CDR1 SGHRS, CDR2 YFSETQ. The CDR3 nucleotides read TGCGCCAGCAGCCTGGGACTGGGTGACGGTGAGCAGTTCTTC. It translates to CASSLGLGDGEQFF.

This rearrangement joins TRBV20-1 to TRBJ2-5; D remains unclear. This CDR3 has 13 residues. V lost 0 bases to trimming and J lost 5 bases, with 10 bases between them. The germline V gene encodes CDR1 DFQATT and CDR2 SNEGSKA (reference sequence). The CDR3 loop is CSARDNNRETQYF. CDR3 nucleotides: TGCAGTGCTAGAGATAACAACCGGGAGACCCAGTACTTC.

This clonotype turned up a few times. V and J are TRBV9 and TRBJ1-6; 8 bases match TRBD1. CDR3 length: 16 amino acids. The germline CDR1 and CDR2 sequences are SGDLS and YYNGEE. With V trimmed by 4 bases and J by 8 bases, 11 bases remained unmatched. DNA of the CDR3: TGTGCCAGCAGCAACCAGGACAGGGCGGCTTATTCACCCCTCCACTTT. It codes for CASSNQDRAAYSPLHF. Full variable domain (missing parts from reference TRBV9 and TRBJ1-6): DSGVTQTPKHLITATGQRVTLRCSPRSGDLSVYWYQQSLDQGLQFLIQYYNGEERAKGNILERFSAQQFPDLHSELNLSSLELGDSALYFCASSNQDRAAYSPLHFGNGTRLTVT.

This clonotype was seen more than once but under ten times. The rearrangement uses TRBV5-1 and TRBJ2-7; D ambiguous. Between the trimmed V and J ends, which lost 1 base and 0 bases, there was a span of 14 bases. Germline-derived CDR1 and CDR2 are SGHRS and YFSETQ. The CDR3 totals 16 residues. The CDR3 protein is CASSLTRSLSSYEQYF. The CDR3 nucleotides are TGCGCCAGCAGCTTGACCAGAAGCCTGAGCTCCTACGAGCAGTACTTC. The full variable domain, its missing parts supplied by reference TRBV5-1 and TRBJ2-7, is KAGVTQTPRYLIKTRGQQVTLSCSPISGHRSVSWYQQTPGQGLQFLFEYFSETQRNKGNFPGRFSGRQFSNSRSEMNVSTLELGDSALYLCASSLTRSLSSYEQYFGPGTRLTVT.

This clonotype has just a few counts. This sequence joins TRBV19 and TRBJ1-5, with a tentative D call TRBD1 (6 bases). CDR3 length: 14 amino acids. CDR1 is LNHDA, CDR2 SQIVND, per germline (reference sequence). V lost 8 bases and J 3 bases, leaving 14 bases between the germline ends. CDR3 coding DNA: TGTGCCAGTGCACGGACAGCGTCCAATCAGCCCCAGCATTTT. Protein: CASARTASNQPQHF.

This clonotype occurred many times. The V gene is TRBV19, the J gene TRBJ2-1; D not certain. CDR1 and CDR2 (germline): LNHDA, SQIVND (reference sequence). This CDR3 is built from 13 residues. V was trimmed by 4 bases and J by 5 bases, leaving 9 bases between them. CDR3 loop: CASSTSENNEQFF. The CDR3 DNA reads as TGTGCCAGTAGTACGTCAGAAAACAATGAGCAGTTCTTC.

Ten or more counts support this clonotype. The chain is built from TRBV12-3 or TRBV12-4 and TRBJ2-5; no firm D call. V lost 6 bases and J lost 7, with 18 bases in between. This CDR3 has 14 residues. CDR3: CASRTVGAFRTQYF. The CDR3 DNA reads TGTGCCAGCAGAACGGTCGGCGCCTTCAGGACCCAGTACTTC.

This clonotype was observed a few times. The V and J genes are TRBV19 and TRBJ2-5; TRBD1 or TRBD2 may be the D gene (6 bases each). From germline, CDR1 is LNHDA and CDR2 SQIVND (reference sequence). CDR3 length equals 15 residues. V lost 3 bases and J 2 bases, leaving 13 bases between the germline ends. The CDR3 DNA is TGTGCCAGTAGTATTGCGGGACAAGCACAAGAGACCCAGTACTTC. Protein sequence: CASSIAGQAQETQYF.

In its sample, this clonotype was seen a few times. The chain joins TRBV7-9 to TRBJ1-2; the match to TRBD1 covers 7 bases. The CDR3 has 16 amino acids. V lost 5 bases to trimming and J lost 7 bases; unmatched junction nucleotides: 16. Germline CDR1 and CDR2: SEHNR and FQNEAQ (reference sequence). The CDR3 coding sequence is TGTGCCAGCAGCCCATTGACAGGGTCGGGGGATCGTGGCTACACCTTC. It codes for CASSPLTGSGDRGYTF.

This clonotype was detected many times. V and J are TRBV13 and TRBJ2-3; no clear D gene. Germline V gene data show CDR1 as PRHDT and CDR2 as FYEKMQ (reference sequence). Between the trimmed V and J ends, which lost 2 bases and 13 bases, there was a span of 10 bases. The length of the CDR3 is 11 residues. The CDR3 sequence: CASSLNGPEYF. In DNA form, the CDR3 reads TGTGCCAGCAGCTTAAATGGTCCGGAGTATTTT.

This clonotype was counted ten times or more. V is TRBV5-6 and J is TRBJ2-3; 7 nucleotides match TRBD2. There are 15 residues in the CDR3. CDR1 and CDR2 (germline): SGHDT, YYEEEE. V gave up 5 bases and J gave up 3 bases; unmatched junction bases: 9. The CDR3 is CASRMLGAGTDTQYF. The CDR3 bases are TGTGCCAGCAGGATGCTAGGAGCGGGAACAGATACGCAGTATTTT.

This sequence joins TRBV7-2 and TRBJ1-2; TRBD1 agrees at 7 bases. CDR3 length: 16 amino acids. J was trimmed by 0 bases and V by 4 bases; bases with no gene match: 8. CDR1 is SGHTA, CDR2 FQGNSA, per germline. CDR3 DNA sequence: TGTGCCAGCAGCTCTTACCTAGGGGGCCCTAACTATGGCTACACCTTC. Translation gives CASSSYLGGPNYGYTF.

This clonotype was found a few times. The chain uses TRBV29-1 and TRBJ2-3, with a tentative D call TRBD2 (6 bases). The CDR3 has 14 residues. The ends were cut back, 5 bases at V and 2 bases at J, with 14 bases in the middle. CDR1 SQVTM and CDR2 ANQGSEA come from the germline V gene. The CDR3 loop is CSVHPGLNTDTQYF. DNA for the CDR3: TGCAGCGTTCACCCGGGACTGAACACAGATACGCAGTATTTT.

This rearrangement joins TRBV4-1 to TRBJ2-6, with D perhaps matching TRBD1 or TRBD2 (6 bases each). CDR1 and CDR2 (germline): MGHRA, YSYEKL. CDR3 length equals 18 residues. Between the trimmed V and J ends, which lost 4 bases and 0 bases, there was a span of 16 bases. The CDR3 DNA follows: TGCGCCAGCAGCCGAACCCGGCCGGGGGCCTCTGGGGCCAACGTCCTGACTTTC. Translation gives CASSRTRPGASGANVLTF.

This clonotype appeared many times. This chain uses TRBV4-1 with TRBJ2-2, with a possible D match to TRBD1 (5 bases). This CDR3 spans 17 amino acids. Trimming stripped 1 base from V and 9 bases from J, with 21 bases between. CDR1 and CDR2 from the germline V gene are MGHRA and YSYEKL. The CDR3 is CASSQGTGSQVGWELFF. The CDR3 bases are TGCGCCAGCAGCCAAGGAACAGGCAGTCAAGTTGGTTGGGAGCTGTTTTTT.

This clonotype has at least ten counts. The chain is built from TRBV3-1 and TRBJ2-7; 7 bases agree with TRBD2. Germline trimming cut 1 base from V and 0 bases from J; bases unmatched to any gene: 0. The germline V gene encodes CDR1 LGHDT and CDR2 YNNKEL (reference sequence). This CDR3 has 14 amino acids. The CDR3 DNA reads as TGTGCCAGCAGCCAAGCTAGCGGCTCCTACGAGCAGTACTTC. This gives the protein CASSQASGSYEQYF.

This clonotype has at least ten counts. CDR3 sequence reads: CSVRAPGDEQYV. The CDR3 DNA is TGCAGCGTTCGGGCCCCTGGCGACGAGCAGTACGTC. J is TRBJ2-7 and V is TRBV29-1; D not resolved. The V gene's germline CDR1 is SQVTM and CDR2 ANQGSEA. V was shortened by 5 bases and J by 5 bases, with 13 bases between the two germline ends. The CDR3 contains 12 residues.

This clonotype was counted a few times. This chain links TRBV4-2 with TRBJ1-1; D is unclear. The length of the CDR3 is 16 residues. The germline V gene has CDR1 LGHNA and CDR2 YNFKEQ. Deletions cut 0 bases from V and 1 base from J, with 12 bases between. CDR3 in DNA: TGTGCCAGCAGCCAAGAACCGAGACAATGGAACACTGAAGCTTTCTTT. Residues: CASSQEPRQWNTEAFF.

This clonotype showed up just a few times. J is TRBJ1-2 and V is TRBV29-1; 7 bases agree with TRBD1. Germline CDR1 is SQVTM and CDR2 is ANQGSEA. The CDR3 has 15 residues. The J segment lost 4 bases and the V segment lost 7 bases, leaving 15 bases of the junction unmatched. The CDR3 DNA reads as TGCAGCGCCGACACCGACAGGGTTGACCCCTATGGCTACACCTTC. Protein sequence: CSADTDRVDPYGYTF.

This clonotype has only a few counts. The V and J genes are TRBV29-1 and TRBJ1-2, with D unclear. The CDR3 sequence is 11 residues long. The germline gives CDR1 SQVTM, CDR2 ANQGSEA. The V end lost 6 bases, the J end lost 5 bases, and 10 bases lay between the germline ends. CDR3 DNA: TGCAGCGTCCCTCGCGGGTATGGCTACACCTTC. As protein: CSVPRGYGYTF.

This clonotype has more than one count but fewer than ten. CDR3 region: CASSLLTENTEAFF. The CDR3 region has the DNA TGCGCCAGCAGCCTCCTGACAGAGAACACTGAAGCTTTCTTT. The chain couples TRBV5-1 to TRBJ1-1, with D possibly matching TRBD1 (5 bases). V was pared by 4 bases and J by 1 base, with 11 bases between. The CDR3 sequence is 14 residues long. CDR1 is SGHRS, CDR2 YFSETQ, per germline.

The sample holds a few counts of this clonotype. The CDR3 nucleotides are TGTGCCAGCAGGTTGCAGGGGACCTACGAGCAGTACTTC. Its translation is CASRLQGTYEQYF. The gene calls are TRBV25-1 and TRBJ2-7, with a weak D call TRBD1 (6 bases). Germline CDR1 MGHDK, CDR2 SYGVNS. The CDR3 spans 13 residues. Trimming took 6 bases from V and 2 from J, leaving 11 bases between them.

This clonotype was seen a handful of times. The gene calls are TRBV7-9 and TRBJ1-4; D not resolved. Germline loops: CDR1 SEHNR, CDR2 FQNEAQ (reference sequence). Trimming removed 5 bases at V and 5 bases at J, with 12 bases between. The CDR3 length is 14 residues. The CDR3 here is CASSHWGTNEKLFF. The CDR3 nucleotides read TGTGCCAGCAGCCACTGGGGTACCAATGAAAAACTGTTTTTT. Drawing the rest from reference TRBV7-9 and TRBJ1-4, the complete variable domain is DTGVSQNPRHKITKRGQNVTFRCDPISEHNRLYWYRQTLGQGPEFLTYFQNEAQLEKSRLLSDRFSAERPKGSFSTLEIQRTEQGDSAMYLCASSHWGTNEKLFFGSGTQLSVL.

This chain links TRBV20-1 with TRBJ2-7, with 7 bases that match TRBD2. The germline gives CDR1 DFQATT, CDR2 SNEGSKA (reference sequence). This CDR3 region has 12 residues. V gave up 5 bases and J gave up 3 bases; unmatched junction bases: 4. The CDR3 reads CSAGWTSYEQYF. As DNA, the CDR3 is TGCAGTGCTGGTTGGACTAGCTACGAGCAGTACTTC.

This clonotype has at least ten counts. The rearrangement joins TRBV10-3 to TRBJ2-2, with 8 positions matching TRBD2. V lost 6 bases to trimming and J lost 7 bases; unmatched junction nucleotides: 10. The germline CDR1 and CDR2 sequences are ENHRY and SYGVKD. This CDR3 is built from 15 residues. The CDR3 loop is CAISETSGDGGELFF. The CDR3 nucleotides are TGTGCCATCAGCGAAACTAGCGGTGATGGCGGGGAGCTGTTTTTT.

In its sample, this clonotype was seen a few times. This sequence joins TRBV14 and TRBJ1-3; 7 bases are shared with TRBD1. Germline V CDR1 and CDR2: SGHDN, FVKESK. The V and J ends lost 7 bases and 4 bases, in that order; junction bases with no gene match: 7. The CDR3 length is 14 residues. The CDR3 spells CASTHTGVGNTIYF. Written as DNA, the CDR3 is TGTGCCAGCACCCACACAGGGGTCGGAAACACCATATATTTT.

The rearrangement uses TRBV20-1 and TRBJ1-1; 7 bases align to TRBD1. The CDR3 runs 13 residues. Trimming at V came to 1 base and at J to 4 bases, leaving 3 bases not matched to a gene. In germline, CDR1 is DFQATT, CDR2 SNEGSKA (reference sequence). This CDR3 is CSARVYRGTEAFF. DNA for the CDR3: TGCAGTGCTAGAGTCTACAGGGGCACTGAAGCTTTCTTT.